This TCR beta chain was recorded in a study of blood T cell repertoires in COVID-19. Study details: In each case, the material was cDNA or gDNA derived from T cells, B-cell-depleted T cells, or PBMCs.

V trimming: 4 bases; J trimming: 5 bases; junction bases outside the gene matches: 8. CDR1 and CDR2 from the germline V gene are SGHRS and YFSETQ. This CDR3 spans 15 amino acids. In the original workflow: Using reference gene primer amplification, nucleated cell counts were estimated. Clones were read by immunoSEQ multiplex PCR, and TCRdb kept only the in-frame ones, dropping some. Clone size and the V and J calls come from that table; the DNA yielded D and trimming. The sample holds 60,000 to 90,000 clones, roughly 87% seen once. The receptor was isolated from an elderly woman with active or convalescent COVID-19. The chain couples TRBV5-1 to TRBJ2-1; 8 nucleotides line up with TRBD2. The sample taken for sequencing was peripheral blood. CDR3 bases: TGCGCCAGCAGCCCCGGGGGGGGGCACGACAATGAGCAGTTCTTC. This encodes CASSPGGGHDNEQFF.